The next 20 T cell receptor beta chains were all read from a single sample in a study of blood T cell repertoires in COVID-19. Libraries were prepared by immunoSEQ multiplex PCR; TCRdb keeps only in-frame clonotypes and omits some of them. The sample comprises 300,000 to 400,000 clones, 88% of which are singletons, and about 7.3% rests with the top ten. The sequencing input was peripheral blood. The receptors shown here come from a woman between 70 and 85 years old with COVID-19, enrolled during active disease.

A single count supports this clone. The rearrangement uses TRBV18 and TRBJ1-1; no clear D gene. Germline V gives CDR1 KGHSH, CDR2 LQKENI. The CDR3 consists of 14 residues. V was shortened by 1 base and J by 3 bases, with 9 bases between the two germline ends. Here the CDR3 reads CASSPLAGDTEAFF. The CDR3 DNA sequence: TGTGCCAGCTCACCACTCGCCGGAGACACTGAAGCTTTCTTT.

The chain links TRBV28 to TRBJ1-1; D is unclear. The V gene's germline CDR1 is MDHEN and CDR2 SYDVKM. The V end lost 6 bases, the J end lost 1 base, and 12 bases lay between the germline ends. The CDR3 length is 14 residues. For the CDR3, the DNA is TGTGCCAGCAGCCCTACGTATGGGAACACTGAAGCTTTCTTT. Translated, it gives CASSPTYGNTEAFF.

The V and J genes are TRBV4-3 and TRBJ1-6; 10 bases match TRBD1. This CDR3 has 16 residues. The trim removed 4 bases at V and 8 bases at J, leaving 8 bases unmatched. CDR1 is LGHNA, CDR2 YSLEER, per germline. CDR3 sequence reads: CASSPRVGTGDSPLHF. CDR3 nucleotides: TGCGCCAGCAGCCCCAGAGTCGGGACAGGGGATTCACCCCTCCACTTT.

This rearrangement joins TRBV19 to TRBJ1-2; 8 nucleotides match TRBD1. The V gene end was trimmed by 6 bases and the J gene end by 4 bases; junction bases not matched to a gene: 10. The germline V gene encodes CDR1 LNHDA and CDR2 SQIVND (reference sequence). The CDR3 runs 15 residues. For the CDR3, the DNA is TGTGCCAGTAGCCCCTGGGCCACAGGGGGCTATGGCTACACCTTC. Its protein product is CASSPWATGGYGYTF.

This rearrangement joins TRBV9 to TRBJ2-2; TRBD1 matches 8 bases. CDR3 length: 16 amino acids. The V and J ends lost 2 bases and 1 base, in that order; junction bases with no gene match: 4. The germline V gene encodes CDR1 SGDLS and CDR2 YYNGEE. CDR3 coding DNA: TGTGCCAGCAGCGTCGGACAGGGAAGGAACACCGGGGAGCTGTTTTTT. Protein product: CASSVGQGRNTGELFF. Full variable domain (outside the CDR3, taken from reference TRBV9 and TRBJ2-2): DSGVTQTPKHLITATGQRVTLRCSPRSGDLSVYWYQQSLDQGLQFLIQYYNGEERAKGNILERFSAQQFPDLHSELNLSSLELGDSALYFCASSVGQGRNTGELFFGEGSRLTVL.

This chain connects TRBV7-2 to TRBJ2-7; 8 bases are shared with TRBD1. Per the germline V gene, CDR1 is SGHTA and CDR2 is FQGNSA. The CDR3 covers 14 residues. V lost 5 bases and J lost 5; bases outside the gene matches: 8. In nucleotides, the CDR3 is TGTGCCAGCAGCCCTGACAGGGGCAGGCACGAGCAGTACTTC. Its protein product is CASSPDRGRHEQYF.

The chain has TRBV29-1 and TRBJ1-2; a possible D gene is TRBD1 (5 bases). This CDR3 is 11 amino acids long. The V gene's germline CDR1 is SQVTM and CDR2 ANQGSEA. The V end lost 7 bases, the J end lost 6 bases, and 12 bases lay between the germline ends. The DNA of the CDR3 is TGCAGCGGCGGGACTACCCATGGCTACACCTTC. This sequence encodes CSGGTTHGYTF.

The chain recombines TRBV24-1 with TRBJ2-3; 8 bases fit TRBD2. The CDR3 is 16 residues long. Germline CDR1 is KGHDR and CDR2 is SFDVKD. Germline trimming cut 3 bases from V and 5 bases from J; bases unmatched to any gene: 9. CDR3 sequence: CATSDRGLGQRDTQYF. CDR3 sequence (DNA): TGTGCCACCAGTGATAGGGGACTAGGTCAAAGAGATACGCAGTATTTT.

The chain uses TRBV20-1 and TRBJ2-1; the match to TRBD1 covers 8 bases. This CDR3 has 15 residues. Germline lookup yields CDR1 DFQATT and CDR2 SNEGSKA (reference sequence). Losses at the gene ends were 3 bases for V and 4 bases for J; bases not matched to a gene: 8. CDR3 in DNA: TGCAGTGCTAGTAGGTTAGGACAGGGTTACAATGAGCAGTTCTTC. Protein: CSASRLGQGYNEQFF.

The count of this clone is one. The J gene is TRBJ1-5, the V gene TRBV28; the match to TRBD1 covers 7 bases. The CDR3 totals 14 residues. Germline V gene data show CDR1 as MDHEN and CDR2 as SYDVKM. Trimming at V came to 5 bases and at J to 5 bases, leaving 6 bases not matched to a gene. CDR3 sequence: CASSPDRAHQPQHF. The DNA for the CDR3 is TGTGCCAGCAGTCCTGACAGGGCCCATCAGCCCCAGCATTTT.

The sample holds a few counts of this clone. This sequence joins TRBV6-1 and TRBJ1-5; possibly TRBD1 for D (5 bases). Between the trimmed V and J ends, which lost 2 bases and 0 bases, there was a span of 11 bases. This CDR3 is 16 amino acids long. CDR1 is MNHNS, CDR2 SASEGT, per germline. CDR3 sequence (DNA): TGTGCCAGCAGTGAAATGGGGGGATATAGCAATCAGCCCCAGCATTTT. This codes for CASSEMGGYSNQPQHF.

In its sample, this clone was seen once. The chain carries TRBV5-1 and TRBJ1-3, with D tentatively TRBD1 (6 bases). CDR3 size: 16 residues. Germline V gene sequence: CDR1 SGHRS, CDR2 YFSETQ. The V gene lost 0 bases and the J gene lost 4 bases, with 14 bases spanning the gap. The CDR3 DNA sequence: TGCGCCAGCAGCTTGGAATCAGGGGCCGGGGGAAACACCATATATTTT. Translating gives CASSLESGAGGNTIYF.

The CDR3 DNA is TGTGCCATCGGAATAGACACCCACTATGGCTACACCTTC. It translates to CAIGIDTHYGYTF. V is TRBV10-3 and J is TRBJ1-2; D gene unclear. Per the germline V gene, CDR1 is ENHRY and CDR2 is SYGVKD. Trimming took off 8 bases at V and 3 bases at J, with 13 bases between the two ends. CDR3 length equals 13 residues.

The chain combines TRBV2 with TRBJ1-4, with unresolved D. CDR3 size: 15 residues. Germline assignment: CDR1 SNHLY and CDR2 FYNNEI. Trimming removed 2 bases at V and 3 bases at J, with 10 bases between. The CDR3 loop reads CASSEYGGPNEKLFF. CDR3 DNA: TGTGCCAGCAGTGAATATGGAGGCCCTAATGAAAAACTGTTTTTT.

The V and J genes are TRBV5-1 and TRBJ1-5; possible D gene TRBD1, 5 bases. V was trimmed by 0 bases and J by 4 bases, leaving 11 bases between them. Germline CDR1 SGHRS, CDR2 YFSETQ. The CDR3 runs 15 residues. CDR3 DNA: TGCGCCAGCAGCTTGGGCACAGGAACTAATCAGCCCCAGCATTTT. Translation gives CASSLGTGTNQPQHF.

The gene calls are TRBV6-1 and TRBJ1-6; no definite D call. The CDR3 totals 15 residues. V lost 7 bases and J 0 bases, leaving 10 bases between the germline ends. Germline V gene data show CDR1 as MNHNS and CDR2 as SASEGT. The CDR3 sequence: CASTPVNSYNSPLHF. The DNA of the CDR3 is TGTGCCAGCACCCCGGTCAACTCCTATAATTCACCCCTCCACTTT.

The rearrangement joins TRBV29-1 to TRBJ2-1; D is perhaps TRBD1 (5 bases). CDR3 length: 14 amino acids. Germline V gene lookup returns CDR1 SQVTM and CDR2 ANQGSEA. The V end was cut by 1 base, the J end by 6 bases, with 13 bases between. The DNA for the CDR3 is TGCAGCGTTGAAGGGGGCTTCTTAGGCAATGAGCAGTTCTTC. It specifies CSVEGGFLGNEQFF.

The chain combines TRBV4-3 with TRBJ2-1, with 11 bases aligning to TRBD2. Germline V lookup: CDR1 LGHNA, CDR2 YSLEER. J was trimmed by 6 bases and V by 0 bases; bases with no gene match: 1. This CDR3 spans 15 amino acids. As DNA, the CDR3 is TGCGCCAGCAGCCAAGATACTAGCGGGGGCAATGAGCAGTTCTTC. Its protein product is CASSQDTSGGNEQFF.

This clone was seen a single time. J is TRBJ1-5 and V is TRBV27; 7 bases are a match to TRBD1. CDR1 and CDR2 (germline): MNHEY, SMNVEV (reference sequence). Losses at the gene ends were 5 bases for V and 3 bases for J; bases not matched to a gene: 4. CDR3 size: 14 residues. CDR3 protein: CASSRGQYNQPQHF. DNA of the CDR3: TGTGCCAGCAGTAGGGGACAGTACAATCAGCCCCAGCATTTT.

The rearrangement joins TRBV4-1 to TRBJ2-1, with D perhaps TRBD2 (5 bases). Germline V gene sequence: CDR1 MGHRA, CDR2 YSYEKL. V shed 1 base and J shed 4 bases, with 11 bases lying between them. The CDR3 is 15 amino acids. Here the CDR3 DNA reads TGCGCCAGCAGCCAAGGGACTCCAATTTACAATGAGCAGTTCTTC. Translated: CASSQGTPIYNEQFF.